This passage covers 24 T cell receptor beta chains from one sample sequenced in a study of CD8+CD57+ T cells in acquired aplastic anemia. TCR beta VDJ and CDR3 profiling used genomic DNA as template. TCRdb reprocessed the reads via MiXCR and lists one record per CDR3 protein. The sample has about 240,000 distinct CDR3 sequences; around 46% are singletons. All patients picked for sequencing had shown, by flow cytometry, an expansion of CD8+CD57+ cells. Sequencing was performed on sorted CD4+, CD8+, or CD8+CD57+ T cells (not recorded which) from PBMCs. The origin of the receptors is a human donor with aplastic anemia.

The J gene is TRBJ2-1, the V gene TRBV7-9; 11 bases fit TRBD2. Germline CDR1 and CDR2: SEHNR and FQNEAQ (reference sequence). With 4 bases clipped from V and 8 bases from J, the junction kept 10 bases outside the gene matches. The CDR3 runs 16 residues. The CDR3 sequence: CASSSRLAGNFHEQFF. Written as DNA, the CDR3 is TGTGCCAGCAGCTCTAGACTAGCGGGAAATTTTCATGAGCAGTTCTTC.

The V gene is TRBV2, the J gene TRBJ2-7; 9 bases agree with TRBD2. The CDR3 extends over 18 amino acids. Germline assignment: CDR1 SNHLY and CDR2 FYNNEI. V was pared by 0 bases and J by 5 bases, with 14 bases of the junction left unmatched. The CDR3 spells CASSEAFPGLAQADEQYF. CDR3 nucleotide sequence: TGTGCCAGCAGTGAAGCTTTTCCGGGACTAGCACAGGCCGACGAGCAGTACTTC. The full variable domain, in which reference TRBV2 and TRBJ2-7 provide the parts outside the CDR3, is EPEVTQTPSHQVTQMGQEVILRCVPISNHLYFYWYRQILGQKVEFLVSFYNNEISEKSEIFDDQFSVERPDGSNFTLKIRSTKLEDSAMYFCASSEAFPGLAQADEQYFGPGTRLTVT.

Ten or more counts support this clonotype. The chain couples TRBV29-1 to TRBJ2-1; D uncertain. Trimming removed 0 bases at V and 10 bases at J, with 22 bases between. Germline-derived CDR1 and CDR2 are SQVTM and ANQGSEA. The CDR3 runs 16 residues. The chain's CDR3 is CSVEDPGRPNYGEQFF. The CDR3 DNA follows: TGCAGCGTTGAAGATCCCGGACGTCCCAACTACGGGGAGCAGTTCTTC.

The rearrangement links TRBV6-5 to TRBJ1-2, with a tentative D call TRBD1 (6 bases). Per germline, CDR1 MNHEY and CDR2 SVGAGI. V lost 5 bases, J lost 4 bases, and 14 bases lay in between. The CDR3 length is 14 residues. Here the CDR3 DNA reads TGTGCCAGCAGTCGGCTCCGGACAGCCTATGGCTACACCTTC. Its protein is CASSRLRTAYGYTF.

This clonotype was recorded at least ten times. The chain has TRBV20-1 and TRBJ2-1; D is unresolved. The CDR3 covers 14 residues. V lost 3 bases and J lost 0, with 9 bases in between. Germline assignment: CDR1 DFQATT and CDR2 SNEGSKA (reference sequence). DNA for the CDR3: TGCAGTGCTAGTGGCGGCAACTCCTACAATGAGCAGTTCTTC. This codes for CSASGGNSYNEQFF.

This clonotype was observed once. A read error is likely, as this CDR3 ends without the conserved phenylalanine or tryptophan. The chain uses TRBV28 and TRBJ1-3, with D possibly TRBD1 on 6 matching bases. The CDR3 sequence is 15 residues long. V was cut by 4 bases and J by 0 bases, with 10 bases left in between. Germline V gives CDR1 MDHEN, CDR2 SYDVKM. CDR3 nucleotide sequence: TGTGCCAGCAGTTCAGGGGCCCACTCTGGAAACACCATATATCTT. Translation gives CASSSGAHSGNTIYL.

In its sample, this clonotype was seen many times. This sequence joins TRBV7-9 and TRBJ1-3; D unresolved. The germline V gene has CDR1 SEHNR and CDR2 FQNEAQ (reference sequence). The CDR3 extends over 17 amino acids. The V and J ends lost 3 bases and 3 bases respectively, with 18 bases between them. The CDR3 region is CASSFPEMSENGNTIYF. DNA for the CDR3: TGTGCCAGCAGCTTTCCGGAAATGTCGGAGAATGGAAACACCATATATTTT.

The J gene is TRBJ2-2, the V gene TRBV24-1; D is ambiguous. CDR1 and CDR2 (germline): KGHDR, SFDVKD. V was clipped by 6 bases and J by 5 bases, with 12 bases between them. This CDR3 spans 14 amino acids. The CDR3 DNA is TGTGCCACCAGTCCATGGGGAAATACCGGGGAGCTGTTTTTT. Protein sequence: CATSPWGNTGELFF.

This clonotype was counted at least ten times. The chain uses TRBV19 and TRBJ2-2; TRBD1 might be the D (6 bases). Germline CDR1 reads LNHDA; CDR2 reads SQIVND (reference sequence). V gave up 10 bases and J gave up 7 bases, with 19 bases separating them. CDR3 length: 14 amino acids. CDR3 amino acids: CAIKDWGRGGELFF. The DNA for the CDR3 is TGTGCCATAAAAGACTGGGGGCGCGGCGGGGAGCTGTTTTTT. Supplemented by reference TRBV19 and TRBJ2-2, the full variable domain reads DGGITQSPKYLFRKEGQNVTLSCEQNLNHDAMYWYRQDPGQGLRLIYYSQIVNDFQKGDIAEGYSVSREKKESFPLTVTSAQKNPTAFYLCAIKDWGRGGELFFGEGSRLTVL.

The gene calls are TRBV7-6 and TRBJ2-5; 11 bases agree with TRBD2. V lost 7 bases and J lost 4; bases outside the gene matches: 8. The germline V gene has CDR1 SGHVS and CDR2 FNYEAQ. The CDR3 runs to 15 residues. The CDR3 loop is CASKLAGAGLETQYF. As DNA, the CDR3 is TGTGCCAGCAAACTAGCGGGGGCAGGTTTAGAGACCCAGTACTTC.

The V and J genes are TRBV20-1 and TRBJ2-1, with D perhaps assigned TRBD1 or TRBD2 (5 bases each). The V end lost 7 bases, the J end lost 7 bases, and 8 bases lay between the germline ends. The CDR3 extends over 10 amino acids. Germline-derived CDR1 and CDR2 are DFQATT and SNEGSKA (reference sequence). The CDR3 is CSVGENEQFF. The DNA for the CDR3 is TGCAGTGTGGGGGAGAATGAGCAGTTCTTC.

Many counts were recorded for this clonotype. The chain joins TRBV7-6 to TRBJ1-1; D is uncertain. The germline gives CDR1 SGHVS, CDR2 FNYEAQ. V lost 2 bases to trimming and J lost 8 bases, with 12 bases between them. The CDR3 is 13 amino acids. The CDR3 spells CASSLSVYREAFF. CDR3 in DNA: TGTGCCAGCAGCTTATCGGTTTATAGAGAAGCTTTCTTT. The complete variable domain, with remaining parts taken from reference TRBV7-6 and TRBJ1-1, reads GAGVSQSPRYKVTKRGQDVALRCDPISGHVSLYWYRQALGQGPEFLTYFNYEAQQDKSGLPNDRFSAERPEGSISTLTIQRTEQRDSAMYRCASSLSVYREAFFGQGTRLTVV.

This clonotype was observed at least ten times. The rearrangement uses TRBV14 and TRBJ1-2; 10 bases map to TRBD1. CDR3 length: 15 residues. Germline CDR1 and CDR2: SGHDN and FVKESK. Trimming cost V 4 bases and J 6 bases; bases outside gene matches: 8. CDR3 protein: CASSPRQGAGHGYTF. CDR3 in DNA: TGTGCCAGCAGCCCCCGACAGGGGGCCGGCCATGGCTACACCTTC.

This clonotype was observed a handful of times. This sequence joins TRBV6-4 and TRBJ2-6; no definite D call. This CDR3 has 16 residues. Trimming cost V 3 bases and J 2 bases, with 11 bases left between them. CDR1 MRHNA and CDR2 SNTAGT come from the germline V gene. CDR3 nucleotide sequence: TGTGCCAGCAGTGAAGATGTGGGGACTGGGGCCAACGTCCTGACTTTC. It codes for CASSEDVGTGANVLTF.

The V call is TRBV19, the J call TRBJ1-2; D may be TRBD1 (6 bases). Germline CDR1 is LNHDA and CDR2 is SQIVND (reference sequence). The CDR3 contains 14 residues. The ends were cut back, 3 bases at V and 3 bases at J, with 11 bases in the middle. The CDR3 sequence is CASSIPGADYGYTF. The CDR3 region has the DNA TGTGCCAGTAGTATTCCGGGGGCCGACTATGGCTACACCTTC.

This clonotype was found a few times. The chain uses TRBV20-1 and TRBJ1-5; D unresolved. Germline assignment: CDR1 DFQATT and CDR2 SNEGSKA (reference sequence). CDR3 length: 15 amino acids. V was cut by 1 base and J by 0 bases, with 10 bases left in between. Written as DNA, the CDR3 is TGCAGTGCTAGAGCGGCAGAGTATAGCAATCAGCCCCAGCATTTT. This codes for CSARAAEYSNQPQHF.

The V gene is TRBV6-5, the J gene TRBJ2-7; 7 nucleotides align to TRBD1. After removal of 5 bases from V and 11 bases from J, the junction contained 0 bases not matched to a gene. The CDR3 consists of 9 residues. Germline CDR1 is MNHEY and CDR2 is SVGAGI. The CDR3 nucleotides read TGTGCCAGCAGTCAGGGGGAGTACTTC. This sequence encodes CASSQGEYF.

This clonotype was seen many times. V gene TRBV15 combines with J gene TRBJ2-1; 14 bases map to TRBD2. CDR1 and CDR2 from the germline V gene are LNHNV and YYDKDF (reference sequence). The junction had 12 bases not matched to a gene; V was cut back by 2 bases and J by 0 bases. The CDR3 is made up of 21 amino acids. The CDR3 nucleotides are TGTGCCACCAGCAGATCGTGGACTAGCGGGGGGCCGATTAACTCCTACAATGAGCAGTTCTTC. Translating it yields CATSRSWTSGGPINSYNEQFF. Full variable domain (remainder filled in from reference TRBV15 and TRBJ2-1): DAMVIQNPRYQVTQFGKPVTLSCSQTLNHNVMYWYQQKSSQAPKLLFHYYDKDFNNEADTPDNFQSRRPNTSFCFLDIRSPGLGDTAMYLCATSRSWTSGGPINSYNEQFFGPGTRLTVL.

The chain is built from TRBV20-1 and TRBJ1-5, with no clear D. Trimming left V 3 bases short and J 3 bases short, with 9 bases between. The CDR3 totals 13 residues. Germline V CDR1 and CDR2: DFQATT, SNEGSKA (reference sequence). CDR3 in amino acids: CSASPGLNQPQHF. Here the CDR3 DNA reads TGCAGTGCTAGCCCGGGCCTCAATCAGCCCCAGCATTTT.

The gene calls are TRBV19 and TRBJ1-1; TRBD1 agrees at 7 bases. Germline V gene lookup returns CDR1 LNHDA and CDR2 SQIVND (reference sequence). V lost 6 bases to trimming and J lost 0 bases; unmatched junction nucleotides: 7. The CDR3 loop spans 15 amino acids. CDR3 nucleotide sequence: TGTGCCAGTAGGTCGGCGGGACAGATGAACACTGAAGCTTTCTTT. Amino acid sequence: CASRSAGQMNTEAFF. Full variable domain (missing parts from reference TRBV19 and TRBJ1-1): DGGITQSPKYLFRKEGQNVTLSCEQNLNHDAMYWYRQDPGQGLRLIYYSQIVNDFQKGDIAEGYSVSREKKESFPLTVTSAQKNPTAFYLCASRSAGQMNTEAFFGQGTRLTVV.

The rearrangement joins TRBV2 to TRBJ2-1; D is undetermined. This CDR3 spans 12 amino acids. Per germline, CDR1 SNHLY and CDR2 FYNNEI. Trimming took 4 bases from V and 15 from J, leaving 16 bases between them. CDR3 amino acids: CASSGVGFSGFF. Here the CDR3 DNA reads TGTGCCAGCAGTGGGGTTGGGTTTTCGGGGTTCTTC.

The chain employs TRBV7-2 and TRBJ2-7, with 10 bases matching TRBD2. The CDR3 consists of 15 residues. V lost 5 bases and J lost 2; bases outside the gene matches: 6. The V gene's germline CDR1 is SGHTA and CDR2 FQGNSA. CDR3 residues: CASSRNSGGAYEQYF. In nucleotides, the CDR3 is TGTGCCAGCAGCCGTAACAGCGGGGGGGCCTACGAGCAGTACTTC.

This clonotype was detected ten times or more. This chain connects TRBV2 to TRBJ1-2, with TRBD1 matching over 7 bases. V dropped 7 bases and J dropped 8; count of bases not matched to a gene: 7. This CDR3 is built from 12 residues. In germline, CDR1 is SNHLY, CDR2 FYNNEI. CDR3 bases: TGTGCCAGCAAGGACAGGCCCTTCGGCTACACCTTC. It codes for CASKDRPFGYTF.

This clonotype was observed a single time. The chain couples TRBV7-8 to TRBJ1-2, with D perhaps TRBD1 (6 bases). In germline, CDR1 is SGHVS, CDR2 FQNEAQ. This CDR3 has 17 amino acids. With 5 bases removed from V and 11 bases from J, the gap between germline ends came to 30 bases. The CDR3 region has the DNA TGTGCCAGCAGCCGAAAAGGACTAGCGGGAGGGGGTATCGGTTACACCTTC. It yields the protein CASSRKGLAGGGIGYTF.